The rows below give T cell receptor beta chains drawn from one sample of a study of T cells in Graves' hyperthyroidism and ophthalmopathy. MiXCR, run by TCRdb on the multiplex PCR reads, gives a single entry per CDR3 protein. This table has 370,000 or so distinct CDR3 sequences, approximately 12% appearing once. Material: blood. All receptors come from a man younger than 40 with Graves' hyperthyroidism that later progressed to Graves' ophthalmopathy. CDR3s include the opening cysteine and the closing phenylalanine or tryptophan. A D gene is named only where the DNA matches it firmly. Part of the rows lack a size; the others show once, few, many or a class for expanded clones.

>few|TRBJ1-2|TRBV28|-
TGTGCCAGCAGTCAAAATAGGGGGGAAGGTGGCTACACCTTC
CASSQNRGEGGYTF
>many|TRBJ2-3|TRBV7-3|-
TGTGCCAGCAGCTTACAATCTGGCACAGATACGCAGTATTTT
CASSLQSGTDTQYF
>-|TRBJ1-2|TRBV20-1|-
TGCAGTGCTAGAGCCGACGGTACTGAGGGCTACACCTTC
CSARADGTEGYTF
>-|TRBJ2-2|TRBV20-1|TRBD2
TGCAGTGGGGCTAGCGGGGTTACCGGGGAGCTGTTTTTT
CSGASGVTGELFF
>-|TRBJ1-2|TRBV10-2|-
TGCGCCACCATAGGCACGGACTTCTGGCTCTATGGCTACACCTTC
CATIGTDFWLYGYTF
>many|TRBJ2-3|TRBV11-2|-
TGTGCCAGCAGCTTAGGGGGGCGGGGCACAGATACGCAGTATTTT
CASSLGGRGTDTQYF
>many|TRBJ2-7|TRBV13|TRBD1
TGTGCCAGCAGCCAGGGACAGGGGAACCCCTACGAGCAGTACTTC
CASSQGQGNPYEQYF
>many|TRBJ2-1|TRBV11-1|TRBD2
TGTGCCAGCAGCTTAGCGCGGCTAGCGGGGACCTACAATGAGCAGTTCTTC
CASSLARLAGTYNEQFF
>few|TRBJ2-1|TRBV6-5|-
TGTGCCAGCAGTTACTCCTCGTTCAATGAGCAGTTCTTC
CASSYSSFNEQFF
>few|TRBJ2-2|TRBV5-1|TRBD2
TGCGCCAGCAGCTGGTCTCTTGCGGGGGGGAACACCGGGGAGCTGTTTTTT
CASSWSLAGGNTGELFF
>-|TRBJ2-1|TRBV11-1|-
TGTGCCAGCAGCTTAGGCCGGGAGAGTCGGTACAATGAGCAGTTCTTC
CASSLGRESRYNEQFF
>many|TRBJ1-1|TRBV30|-
TGTGCCTGGAGTGTCGGACTCCTGAACACTGAAGCTTTCTTT
CAWSVGLLNTEAFF